The T cell receptor (beta chain) under discussion was sequenced for a study of PD-1 blockade in classical Hodgkin lymphoma (dated by TCRdb to 2018 to 2021). A note on the overall study: Nivolumab dosing was 3 mg/kg intravenously every 2 weeks, continuing until either disease progression or unacceptable toxicity. The study used CyTOF and TCR beta sequencing to define a peripheral blood immune signature of response to PD-1 blockade in classical Hodgkin lymphoma. Broad study findings and their caveats: Diversity was lower in patients who began nivolumab less than 1 year after ASCT, so these patients were left out of later analyses to avoid confounding by immune reconstitution. Among trial patients, those achieving complete response had baseline diversity similar to that of newly diagnosed patients, while diversity was significantly lower in partial responders and progressors. Baseline TCR diversity was reported to be lower in newly diagnosed patients than in healthy donors, and even lower in relapsed/refractory patients. Only a single clinical trial cohort was studied, and what caused the repertoire differences, possibly disease activity or prior therapy, remained undefined. CD4+ but not CD8+ TCR diversity rose significantly by C4D1 (p=0.0027 vs p=0.16), most apparent in complete responders (p=0.02).

Genomic DNA was isolated using the Qiagen DNeasy kit from unsorted PBMCs as well as from negatively selected CD4+ and CD8+ fractions. TCR beta CDR3 regions were amplified by immunoSEQ multiplex PCR using primers annealing to V and J segments. A synthetic immune receptor repertoire was used to minimize amplification bias, and any remaining bias was removed computationally after sequencing. The paper's data handling went like this. Repertoire diversity was quantified as the Shannon entropy index using custom Python scripts. Unsorted, CD4+ and CD8+ repertoires were examined separately, except in combined analyses, for which CD4+ and CD8+ sequences were merged in silico. A clone was considered expanded if an increase in frequency of at least 2-fold after treatment relative to C1D1 was found, and a pseudocount of 0.5 was applied to clones undetected at baseline. Clones with 0 or 1 copy at C1D1 were classified as singleton clones, and clones with 2 or more copies were classified as non-singleton clones. Clones expanded in unsorted samples were annotated as CD4+, CD8+ or unknown by matching protein sequences in sorted samples from the same patient. Wilcoxon tests were applied to paired samples to test diversity changes from C1D1 to C4D1. Held by TCRdb, this immuneACCESS table contains in-frame sequences only and omits some clones. Under half of the omission traces to an unresolved V gene where checked; the cause of the rest is unknown. V, J and clone size are taken as reported in that table, and D and trimming were inferred from the DNA itself. This sample lists around 150,000 clones; nearly 80% were detected once. In total, the top ten clones hold approximately 9.6% of the sample.

Of note for this clone: Its antigen is not yet known. The sample holds no much larger clone one base away, and base qualities are not on file.

Read against the paper, the sample's time point label means: cycle 2 day 1 (C2D1) of nivolumab. Every trial patient had relapsed after autologous stem cell transplantation, and cohorts A, B and C differed in prior brentuximab vedotin exposure. The trial cohort was composed of about 54 patients with relapsed/refractory classical Hodgkin lymphoma, for whom complete response, partial response or progressive disease was recorded as best overall response. Single-agent nivolumab was administered to trial patients in the multi-cohort phase II CheckMate 205 trial. An independent review committee assessed best overall response by applying the 2007 International Working Group response criteria. Trial PBMCs were collected immediately before nivolumab initiation (C1D1) and during therapy at cycle 2 day 1 and cycle 4 day 1. After peripheral blood was drawn into 8 mL Vacutainer Cell Preparation Tubes, PBMCs were isolated by centrifugation and then cryopreserved.

The TCR was taken from a human donor with classical Hodgkin lymphoma. The input for sequencing was peripheral blood mononuclear cells (PBMCs), taken before the second cycle of nivolumab.

Here is the DNA: TGTGCCAGCAGCCGACCCCTTAGCGGTCCAAGCACAGATACGCAGTATTTT. It translates as CASSRPLSGPSTDTQYF. The receptor chain draws on TRBV7-2 and TRBJ2-3; matching of 6 bases hints at TRBD2 as the D gene. Including the terminal cysteine and phenylalanine, the CDR3 comprises 17 residues. Of all the DNA, just the CDR3 is kept, 51 bases in frame from base 1. The germline V gene encodes CDR1 SGHTA and CDR2 FQGNSA. The V and J ends are trimmed by 5 bases and 0 bases, leaving 18 bases between them.